The clone carrying this T cell receptor beta chain was recorded a few times. Its antigen remains unidentified. The germline V gene encodes CDR1 SGHVS and CDR2 FQNEAQ. This CDR3 is 16 amino acids long. V lost 0 bases, J lost 12 bases, and 9 bases stayed unmatched. This record comes from a study of read filtering for tumor transcriptome and immune sequencing. Across the whole study: By R-ISS, stages I, II and III held 8, 16 and 7 patients. Per sample, TCR-region reads ranged about 4 to 11 million by IR-seq, roughly 80 to 1273 by RNA-seq. Whole-study results and caveats: About 81.9% of IR-seq clonotypes had one read, totaling about 3.3% of reads; RNA-seq: around 77% and 45%.

Molecular barcoded adaptors covering alpha/delta and beta/gamma chains were used on approximately 440 ng RNA. Using its own MiXCR run on the reads, TCRdb lists one record per CDR3 protein. The sample gives some 80,000 distinct CDR3 sequences, 9% to 15% of which show up once; under 15% is in the top ten. The chain links TRBV7-8 to TRBJ2-4; 12 bases align to TRBD2. Sequenced sample: a population of CD138-negative cells sorted from bone marrow. This receptor was taken from a donor aged 40 or over with multiple myeloma. The chain's CDR3 is CASSLATSGSVVSQYF. CDR3 nucleotide sequence: TGTGCCAGCAGCTTAGCGACTAGCGGGAGTGTTGTTAGTCAGTACTTC.